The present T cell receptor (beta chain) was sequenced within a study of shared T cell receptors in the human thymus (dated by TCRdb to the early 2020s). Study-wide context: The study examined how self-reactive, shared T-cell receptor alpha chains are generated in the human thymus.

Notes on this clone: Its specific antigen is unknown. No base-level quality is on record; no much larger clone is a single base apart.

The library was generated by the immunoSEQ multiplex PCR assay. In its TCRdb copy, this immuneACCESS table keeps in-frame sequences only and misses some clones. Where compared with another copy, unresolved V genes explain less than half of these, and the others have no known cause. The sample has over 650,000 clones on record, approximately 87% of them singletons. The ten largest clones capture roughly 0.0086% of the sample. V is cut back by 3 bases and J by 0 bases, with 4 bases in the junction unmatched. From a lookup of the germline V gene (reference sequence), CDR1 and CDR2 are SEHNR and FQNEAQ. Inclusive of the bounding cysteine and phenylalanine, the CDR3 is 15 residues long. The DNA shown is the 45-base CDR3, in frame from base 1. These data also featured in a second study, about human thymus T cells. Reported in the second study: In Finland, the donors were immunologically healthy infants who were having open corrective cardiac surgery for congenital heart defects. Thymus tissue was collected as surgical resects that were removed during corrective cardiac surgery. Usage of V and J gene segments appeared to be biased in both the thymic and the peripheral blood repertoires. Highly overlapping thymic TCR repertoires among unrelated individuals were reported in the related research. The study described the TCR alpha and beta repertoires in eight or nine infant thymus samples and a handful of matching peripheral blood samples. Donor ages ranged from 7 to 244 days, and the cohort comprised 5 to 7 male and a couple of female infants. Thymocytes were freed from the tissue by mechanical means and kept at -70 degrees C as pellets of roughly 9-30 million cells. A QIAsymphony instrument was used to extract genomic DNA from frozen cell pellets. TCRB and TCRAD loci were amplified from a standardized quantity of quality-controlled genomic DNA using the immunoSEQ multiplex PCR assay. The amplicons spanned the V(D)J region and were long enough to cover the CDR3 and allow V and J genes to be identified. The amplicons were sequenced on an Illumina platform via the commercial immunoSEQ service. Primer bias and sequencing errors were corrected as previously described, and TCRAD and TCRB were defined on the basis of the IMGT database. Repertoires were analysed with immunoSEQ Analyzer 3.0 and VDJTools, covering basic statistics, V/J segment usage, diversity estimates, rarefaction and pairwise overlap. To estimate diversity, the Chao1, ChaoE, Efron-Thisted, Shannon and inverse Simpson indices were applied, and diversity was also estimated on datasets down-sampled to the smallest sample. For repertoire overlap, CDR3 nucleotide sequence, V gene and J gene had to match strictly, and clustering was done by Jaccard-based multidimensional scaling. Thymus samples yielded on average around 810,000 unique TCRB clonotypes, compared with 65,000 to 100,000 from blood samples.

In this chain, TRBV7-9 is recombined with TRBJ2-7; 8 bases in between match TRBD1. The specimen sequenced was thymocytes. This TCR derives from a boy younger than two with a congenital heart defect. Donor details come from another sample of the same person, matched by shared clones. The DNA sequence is TGTGCCAGCAGCTTCGACAGGGGCCACTCCTACGAGCAGTACTTC. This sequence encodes CASSFDRGHSYEQYF.